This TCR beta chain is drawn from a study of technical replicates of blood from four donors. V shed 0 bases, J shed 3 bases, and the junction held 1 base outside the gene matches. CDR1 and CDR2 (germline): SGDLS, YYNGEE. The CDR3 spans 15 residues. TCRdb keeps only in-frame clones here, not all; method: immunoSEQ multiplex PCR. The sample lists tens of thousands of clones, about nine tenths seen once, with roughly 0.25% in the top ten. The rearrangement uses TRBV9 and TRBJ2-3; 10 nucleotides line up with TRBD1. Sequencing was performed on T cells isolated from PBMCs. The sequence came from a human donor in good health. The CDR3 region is CASSVEGQGTDTQYF. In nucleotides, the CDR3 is TGTGCCAGCAGCGTAGAGGGACAGGGGACAGATACGCAGTATTTT.